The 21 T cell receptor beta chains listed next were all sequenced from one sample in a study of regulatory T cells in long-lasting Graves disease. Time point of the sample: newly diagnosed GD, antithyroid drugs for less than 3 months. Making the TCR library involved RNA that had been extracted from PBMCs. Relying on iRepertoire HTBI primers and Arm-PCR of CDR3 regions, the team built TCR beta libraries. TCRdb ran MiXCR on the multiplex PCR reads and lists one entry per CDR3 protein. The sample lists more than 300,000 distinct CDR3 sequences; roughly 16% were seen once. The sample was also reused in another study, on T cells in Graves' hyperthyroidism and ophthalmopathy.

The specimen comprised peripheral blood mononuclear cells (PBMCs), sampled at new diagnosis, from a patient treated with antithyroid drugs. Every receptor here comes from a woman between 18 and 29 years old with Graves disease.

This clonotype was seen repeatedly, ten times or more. CDR3 residues: CATSDPRGGSSYNEQFF. The DNA of the CDR3 is TGTGCCACCAGTGATCCTCGCGGGGGGAGCTCCTACAATGAGCAGTTCTTC. This chain uses TRBV24-1 with TRBJ2-1, with 8 bases identical to TRBD2. Germline assignment: CDR1 KGHDR and CDR2 SFDVKD. The CDR3 has 17 residues. Germline trimming cut 3 bases from V and 0 bases from J; bases unmatched to any gene: 6.

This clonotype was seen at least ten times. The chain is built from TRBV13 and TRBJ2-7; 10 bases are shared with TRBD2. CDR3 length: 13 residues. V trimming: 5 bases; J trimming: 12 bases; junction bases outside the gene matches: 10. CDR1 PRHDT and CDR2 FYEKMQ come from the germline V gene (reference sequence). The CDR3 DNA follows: TGTGCCAGCAGCCGTGGGGCTAGCGGGAGTGTGTACTTC. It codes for CASSRGASGSVYF.

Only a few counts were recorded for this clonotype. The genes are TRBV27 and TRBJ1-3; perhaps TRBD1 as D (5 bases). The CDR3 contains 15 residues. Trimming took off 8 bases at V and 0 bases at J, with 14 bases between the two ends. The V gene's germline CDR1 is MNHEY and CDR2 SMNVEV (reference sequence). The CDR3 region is CASRSAGPSGNTIYF. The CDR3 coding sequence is TGTGCCAGCCGGTCGGCAGGGCCCTCTGGAAACACCATATATTTT.

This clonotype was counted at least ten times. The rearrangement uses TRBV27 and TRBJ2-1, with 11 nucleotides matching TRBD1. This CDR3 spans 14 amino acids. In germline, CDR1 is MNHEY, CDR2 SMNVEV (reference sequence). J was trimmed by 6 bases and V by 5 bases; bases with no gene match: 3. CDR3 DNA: TGTGCCAGCAGTGGACAGGGGGCGGGCAATGAGCAGTTCTTC. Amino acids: CASSGQGAGNEQFF.

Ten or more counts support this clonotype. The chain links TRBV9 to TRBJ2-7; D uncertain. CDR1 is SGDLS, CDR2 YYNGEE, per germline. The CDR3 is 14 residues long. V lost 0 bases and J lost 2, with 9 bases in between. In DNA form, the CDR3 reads TGTGCCAGCAGCGTAGATCAGGTTACCTACGAGCAGTACTTC. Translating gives CASSVDQVTYEQYF.

CDR3 coding DNA: TGTGCCAGCAGCTTAGAGTTGGGTGGCTACACCTTC. This codes for CASSLELGGYTF. The rearrangement links TRBV7-2 to TRBJ1-2, with D unresolved. V lost 1 base and J lost 7, with 7 bases in between. Germline-derived CDR1 and CDR2 are SGHTA and FQGNSA. The CDR3 has 12 amino acids.

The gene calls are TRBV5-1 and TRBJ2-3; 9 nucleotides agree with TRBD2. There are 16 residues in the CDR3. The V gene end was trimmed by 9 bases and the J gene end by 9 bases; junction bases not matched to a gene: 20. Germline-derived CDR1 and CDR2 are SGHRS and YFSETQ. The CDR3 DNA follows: TGCGCCAACTGCCCAACCCTTGCGCGGGGGGGCCACACGCAGTATTTT. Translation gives CANCPTLARGGHTQYF.

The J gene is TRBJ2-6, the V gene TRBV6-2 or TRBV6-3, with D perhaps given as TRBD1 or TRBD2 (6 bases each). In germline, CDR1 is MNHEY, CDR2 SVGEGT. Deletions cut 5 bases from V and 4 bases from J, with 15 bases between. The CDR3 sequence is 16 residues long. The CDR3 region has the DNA TGTGCCAGCAGTCACAACAGGGACTCCGGGGCCAACGTCCTGACTTTC. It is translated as CASSHNRDSGANVLTF.

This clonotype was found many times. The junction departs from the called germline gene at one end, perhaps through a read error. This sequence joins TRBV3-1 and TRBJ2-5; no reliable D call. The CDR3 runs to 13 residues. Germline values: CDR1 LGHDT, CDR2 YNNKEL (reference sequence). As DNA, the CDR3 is TGCGCCAGCAGCCAAGGACGCCAAGAGACCCAGTACTTC. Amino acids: CASSQGRQETQYF.

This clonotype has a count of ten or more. The CDR3 sequence is CSIWRGAGEQFF. CDR3 DNA sequence: TGCAGCATATGGAGGGGGGCTGGTGAGCAGTTCTTC. The J gene is TRBJ2-1, the V gene TRBV29-1, with D perhaps TRBD1 or TRBD2 (6 bases each). The germline V and J ends were trimmed by 8 bases and 9 bases, with 17 bases remaining between them. Germline V gene sequence: CDR1 SQVTM, CDR2 ANQGSEA. This CDR3 has 12 residues.

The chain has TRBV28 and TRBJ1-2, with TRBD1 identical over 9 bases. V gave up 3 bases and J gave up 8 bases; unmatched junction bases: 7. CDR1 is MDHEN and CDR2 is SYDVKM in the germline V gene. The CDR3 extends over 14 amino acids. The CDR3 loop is CASSFRTGVSGYTF. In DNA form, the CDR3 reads TGTGCCAGCAGTTTTAGGACAGGGGTGAGCGGCTACACCTTC.

DNA of the CDR3: TGCAGTGCTAGTCAACCGGGACAGGGGGCGGCTCAGCCCCAGCATTTT. As protein: CSASQPGQGAAQPQHF. The chain is built from TRBV20-1 and TRBJ1-5, with 12 positions matching TRBD1. V shed 3 bases and J 6 bases; nucleotides not matched to a gene: 9. This CDR3 comprises 16 residues. Germline assignment: CDR1 DFQATT and CDR2 SNEGSKA (reference sequence).

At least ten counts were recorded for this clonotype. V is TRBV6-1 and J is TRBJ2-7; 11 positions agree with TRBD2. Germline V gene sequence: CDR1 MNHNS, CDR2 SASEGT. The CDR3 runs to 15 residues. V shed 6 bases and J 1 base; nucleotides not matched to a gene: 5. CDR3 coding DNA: TGTGCCAGCAGGATACTAGCGGGAGATTCCTACGAGCAGTACTTC. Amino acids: CASRILAGDSYEQYF.

CDR3 in DNA: TGTGCCAGCAGCCAAGATATAGCTGGGGCCAACGTCCTGACTTTC. Translated, it gives CASSQDIAGANVLTF. V is TRBV4-2 and J is TRBJ2-6; D is unclear. This CDR3 is 15 amino acids long. The ends were cut back, 0 bases at V and 2 bases at J, with 5 bases in the middle. Germline V gene data show CDR1 as LGHNA and CDR2 as YNFKEQ.

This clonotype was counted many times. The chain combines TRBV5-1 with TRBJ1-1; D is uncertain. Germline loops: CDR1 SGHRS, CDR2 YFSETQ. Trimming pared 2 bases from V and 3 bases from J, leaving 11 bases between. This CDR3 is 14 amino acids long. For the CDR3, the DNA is TGCGCCAGCAGCTTTGAGGATGTAGACACTGAAGCTTTCTTT. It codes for CASSFEDVDTEAFF.

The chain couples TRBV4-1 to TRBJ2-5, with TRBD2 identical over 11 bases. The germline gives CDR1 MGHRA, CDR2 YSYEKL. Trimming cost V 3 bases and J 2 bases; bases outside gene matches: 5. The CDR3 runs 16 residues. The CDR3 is CASSHQLAGDQETQYF. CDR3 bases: TGCGCCAGCAGCCACCAACTAGCGGGGGATCAAGAGACCCAGTACTTC.

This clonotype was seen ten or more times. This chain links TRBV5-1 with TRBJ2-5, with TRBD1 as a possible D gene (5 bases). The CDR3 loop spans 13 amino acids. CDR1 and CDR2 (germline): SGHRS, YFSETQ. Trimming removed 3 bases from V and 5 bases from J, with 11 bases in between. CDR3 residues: CASSSQGSETQYF. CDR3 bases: TGCGCCAGCAGCTCCCAGGGAAGTGAGACCCAGTACTTC.

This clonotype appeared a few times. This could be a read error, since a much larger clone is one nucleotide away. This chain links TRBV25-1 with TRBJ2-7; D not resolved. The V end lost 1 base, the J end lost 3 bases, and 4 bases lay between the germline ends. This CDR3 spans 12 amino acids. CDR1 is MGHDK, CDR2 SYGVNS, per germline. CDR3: CASSEFDYEQYF. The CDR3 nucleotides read TGTGCCAGCAGTGAATTTGACTACGAGCAGTACTTC.

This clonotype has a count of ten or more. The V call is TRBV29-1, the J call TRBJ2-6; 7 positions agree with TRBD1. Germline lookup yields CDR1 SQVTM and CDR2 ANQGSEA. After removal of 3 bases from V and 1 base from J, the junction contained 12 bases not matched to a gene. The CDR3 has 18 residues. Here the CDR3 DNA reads TGCAGCGTTGAGACCCCCCGGGACAGTGAGTCTGGGGCCAACGTCCTGACTTTC. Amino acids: CSVETPRDSESGANVLTF.

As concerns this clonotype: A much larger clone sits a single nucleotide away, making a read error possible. The CDR3 protein is CASSTRNTEAFF. DNA for the CDR3: TGTGCCAGCAGCACACGGAACACTGAAGCTTTCTTT. The chain employs TRBV9 and TRBJ1-1; D not certain. V lost 4 bases to trimming and J lost 1 base, with 5 bases between them. CDR1 and CDR2 (germline): SGDLS, YYNGEE. The length of the CDR3 is 12 residues.

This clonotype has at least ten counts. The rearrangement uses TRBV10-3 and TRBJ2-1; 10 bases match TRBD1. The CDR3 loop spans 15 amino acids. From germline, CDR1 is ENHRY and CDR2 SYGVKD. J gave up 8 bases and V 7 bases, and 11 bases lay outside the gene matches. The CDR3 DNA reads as TGTGCCATCAAGGCCCGACAGGGGGCGGCGGATGAGCAGTTCTTC. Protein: CAIKARQGAADEQFF.